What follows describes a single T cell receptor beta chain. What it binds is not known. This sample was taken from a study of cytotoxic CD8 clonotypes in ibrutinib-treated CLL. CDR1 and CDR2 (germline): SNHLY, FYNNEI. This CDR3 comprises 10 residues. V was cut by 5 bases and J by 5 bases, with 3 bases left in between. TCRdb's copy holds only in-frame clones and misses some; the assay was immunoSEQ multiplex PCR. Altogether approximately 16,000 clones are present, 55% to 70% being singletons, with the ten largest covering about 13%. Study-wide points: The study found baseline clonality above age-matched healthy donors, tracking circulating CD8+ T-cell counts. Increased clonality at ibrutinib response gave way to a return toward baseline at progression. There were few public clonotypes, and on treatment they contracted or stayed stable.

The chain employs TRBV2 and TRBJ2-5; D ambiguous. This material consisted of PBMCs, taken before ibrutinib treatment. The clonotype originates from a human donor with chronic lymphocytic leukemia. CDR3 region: CASSMETQYF. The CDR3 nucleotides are TGTGCCAGCAGTATGGAGACCCAGTACTTC.